This TCR beta chain comes out of a study of cytomegalovirus exposure and HLA in healthy donors. In the study overall: Drawn from HLA-typed donors, 80 million to 95 million unique TCRs were held in an early data release.

Healthy donors of bone marrow made up the group. A note on this clone: Its specificity is not known.

The CDR3 contains 15 residues. Germline CDR1 MGHDK, CDR2 SYGVNS. V was pared by 7 bases and J by 0 bases, with 12 bases between. General study results and limits: The study found most TCR sequences rare, yet found some public TCRs in many donors.

PCR was performed using 60 Vbeta and 13 Jbeta primers. TCRdb's table, derived via immunoSEQ multiplex PCR, lists solely in-frame clones and lacks some. Of under 150,000 clones in the sample, around 78% are singletons; the top ten hold around 1.9%. This receptor was identified in a woman in her forties or fifties in good health and CMV-seronegative. The chain links TRBV25-1 to TRBJ2-2; no firm D call. The sequencing sample was made of PBMCs. CDR3 sequence reads: CASTVSFANTGELFF. The CDR3 bases are TGTGCCAGCACCGTCTCTTTCGCGAACACCGGGGAGCTGTTTTTT.